Listed below are T cell receptor beta chains from one sample, sequenced in a study of OX40 agonist ivuxolimab in advanced cancers. The data were produced by immunoSEQ multiplex PCR, yet TCRdb's version contains in-frame clones alone and is incomplete. Of roughly 23,000 clones detected, 70% to 90% appear once; the ten largest clones hold 30% to 35%. The input for sequencing was CD4+ or CD8+ T cells sorted from blood, taken in a trial of the OX40 agonist ivuxolimab. These receptors all stem from an adult with an advanced solid tumor such as melanoma, head and neck, liver or kidney cancer. Both conserved end residues are part of each CDR3. The D gene is left open where the match is weak. Clone size is shown for a subset of rows, as once, few, many or a class of expanded clone.

J gene: TRBJ2-7; D gene: TRBD2; V gene: TRBV14; clone size: once; CDR3 DNA: TGTGCCAGCAGCCAAGATAGTTGGACTAGCGGGAGACGTTCCTACGAGCAGTACTTC; CDR3 protein: CASSQDSWTSGRRSYEQYF
J gene: TRBJ2-1; D gene: -; V gene: TRBV25-1; clone size: -; CDR3 DNA: TGTGCCAGCAGTGAATTAGGGCAGGGGAATGAGCAGTTCTTC; CDR3 protein: CASSELGQGNEQFF
J gene: TRBJ2-7; D gene: TRBD2; V gene: TRBV7-9; clone size: -; CDR3 DNA: TGTGCCAGCAGCTTAGATTTAGCGGGAGGCTTCTACGAGCAGTACTTC; CDR3 protein: CASSLDLAGGFYEQYF
J gene: TRBJ2-3; D gene: TRBD2; V gene: TRBV7-9; clone size: -; CDR3 DNA: TGTGCCAGCAGCTTTAAGTGGTCGCGGGAGTGGGGCACAGATACGCAGTATTTT; CDR3 protein: CASSFKWSREWGTDTQYF
J gene: TRBJ1-2; D gene: -; V gene: TRBV30; clone size: -; CDR3 DNA: TGTGCCAGCGAGAGGGAAGGCAATGGCTACACCTTC; CDR3 protein: CASEREGNGYTF
J gene: TRBJ2-7; D gene: -; V gene: TRBV13; clone size: once; CDR3 DNA: TGTGCCAGCAGCCCCGGACGTACGGTAGCCGAGCAGTACTTC; CDR3 protein: CASSPGRTVAEQYF
J gene: TRBJ2-1; D gene: -; V gene: TRBV10-1; clone size: -; CDR3 DNA: TGCGCCAGCAGTGAGCGGGGCCTGATCTCCTACAATGAGCAGTTCTTC; CDR3 protein: CASSERGLISYNEQFF
J gene: TRBJ2-7; D gene: -; V gene: TRBV4-2; clone size: once; CDR3 DNA: TGTGCCAGCAGCCAACTTGGGGTTCCTTCCCCCCACGGGACCTACGAGCAGTACTTC; CDR3 protein: CASSQLGVPSPHGTYEQYF
J gene: TRBJ2-5; D gene: TRBD2; V gene: TRBV5-6; clone size: -; CDR3 DNA: TGTGCCAGCAGCTTGTCAGCGGGAAGGAAGACCCAGTACTTC; CDR3 protein: CASSLSAGRKTQYF
J gene: TRBJ1-1; D gene: -; V gene: TRBV27; clone size: few; CDR3 DNA: TGTGCCAGCAGTTTTGGGGGAAGTGCTGAAGCTTTCTTT; CDR3 protein: CASSFGGSAEAFF
J gene: TRBJ2-7; D gene: TRBD2; V gene: TRBV13; clone size: -; CDR3 DNA: TGTGCCAGCAGCTCCCGCGGGACTAGATTTGGGGAGCAGTACTTC; CDR3 protein: CASSSRGTRFGEQYF
J gene: TRBJ1-2; D gene: TRBD1; V gene: TRBV19; clone size: once; CDR3 DNA: TGTGCCAGCCGACAGGGTGGTTACACCTTC; CDR3 protein: CASRQGGYTF
J gene: TRBJ2-5; D gene: -; V gene: TRBV7-2; clone size: -; CDR3 DNA: TGTGCCAGCAGCTTATACAGTCAAGAGACCCAGTACTTC; CDR3 protein: CASSLYSQETQYF
J gene: TRBJ2-2; D gene: -; V gene: TRBV29-1; clone size: -; CDR3 DNA: TGCAGCGTTGGAGGGGGGAGGGCGGTTTCGAGCACCGGGGAGCTGTTTTTT; CDR3 protein: CSVGGGRAVSSTGELFF
J gene: TRBJ2-3; D gene: TRBD2; V gene: TRBV19; clone size: -; CDR3 DNA: TGTGCCAGTAGTATGGATAGGGTGAGGACTAGCGGAACAGATACGCAGTATTTT; CDR3 protein: CASSMDRVRTSGTDTQYF
J gene: TRBJ2-7; D gene: -; V gene: TRBV5-4; clone size: few; CDR3 DNA: TGTGCCAGCAGCGCGGGCTACGAGCAGTACTTC; CDR3 protein: CASSAGYEQYF
J gene: TRBJ1-5; D gene: TRBD1; V gene: TRBV9; clone size: -; CDR3 DNA: TGTGCCAGCAGCAGGGGACAGAAAAATCAGCCCCAGCATTTT; CDR3 protein: CASSRGQKNQPQHF
J gene: TRBJ2-7; D gene: -; V gene: TRBV15; clone size: once; CDR3 DNA: TGTGCCACCAGCAGAGAGGGGGGTTCAAACTACGAGCAGTACTTC; CDR3 protein: CATSREGGSNYEQYF
J gene: TRBJ2-3; D gene: -; V gene: TRBV30; clone size: -; CDR3 DNA: TGTGCCCGGGAAAACTCAGGGGTCGGCACAGATACGCAGTATTTT; CDR3 protein: CARENSGVGTDTQYF
J gene: TRBJ1-3; D gene: -; V gene: TRBV28; clone size: -; CDR3 DNA: TGTGCCAGCAGCCTAGGACAGTCGGGAAACACCATATATTTT; CDR3 protein: CASSLGQSGNTIYF
J gene: TRBJ2-7; D gene: -; V gene: TRBV5-8; clone size: -; CDR3 DNA: TGTGCCAGCAGCTTACTTCAGGGTTCTCTCTACGAGCAGTACTTC; CDR3 protein: CASSLLQGSLYEQYF
J gene: TRBJ2-3; D gene: -; V gene: TRBV23-1; clone size: -; CDR3 DNA: TGCGCCAGCAGTCAATCTGGGGGGCTACGCACAGATACGCAGTATTTT; CDR3 protein: CASSQSGGLRTDTQYF
J gene: TRBJ2-1; D gene: -; V gene: TRBV6-5; clone size: -; CDR3 DNA: TGTGCCAGCAGACACCCGGGACGAAACAATGAGCAGTTCTTC; CDR3 protein: CASRHPGRNNEQFF
J gene: TRBJ2-1; D gene: -; V gene: TRBV14; clone size: once; CDR3 DNA: TGTGCCAGCAGCCACCGCGGACCGAGGGGGAGTAACGAGCAGTTCTTC; CDR3 protein: CASSHRGPRGSNEQFF
J gene: TRBJ1-3; D gene: -; V gene: TRBV7-1; clone size: -; CDR3 DNA: TGTGCCAGCAGCCAAACGACGGGGGGCTCTGGAAACACCATATATTTT; CDR3 protein: CASSQTTGGSGNTIYF
J gene: TRBJ2-7; D gene: TRBD1; V gene: TRBV18; clone size: -; CDR3 DNA: TGTGCCAGCTCACTTCCGGGACAGCCCTCCTACGAGCAGTACTTC; CDR3 protein: CASSLPGQPSYEQYF
J gene: TRBJ2-7; D gene: TRBD2; V gene: TRBV4-1; clone size: -; CDR3 DNA: TGCGCCAGCAGCCAAGAGCCTAGCGGGAGTTACGAGCAGTACTTC; CDR3 protein: CASSQEPSGSYEQYF
J gene: TRBJ2-1; D gene: -; V gene: TRBV19; clone size: -; CDR3 DNA: TGTGCCAGTAGTACCTACTTGAGCTCCTACAATGAGCAGTTCTTC; CDR3 protein: CASSTYLSSYNEQFF
J gene: TRBJ1-1; D gene: -; V gene: TRBV9; clone size: -; CDR3 DNA: TGTGCCAGCAGCGTAGGAACAGGAACAATGAACACTGAAGCTTTCTTT; CDR3 protein: CASSVGTGTMNTEAFF
J gene: TRBJ1-4; D gene: -; V gene: TRBV5-1; clone size: -; CDR3 DNA: TGCGCCAGCAGCTTGGGGGACGTTGCGTCCGAAAAACTGTTTTTT; CDR3 protein: CASSLGDVASEKLFF
J gene: TRBJ2-3; D gene: -; V gene: TRBV4-1; clone size: -; CDR3 DNA: TGCGCCAGCAGCCAGGGGAGCCCGGATACGCAGTATTTT; CDR3 protein: CASSQGSPDTQYF
J gene: TRBJ2-1; D gene: TRBD2; V gene: TRBV10-3; clone size: -; CDR3 DNA: TGTGCCATCAGTGGTACGACTAGCGGCAGCTACAATGAGCAGTTCTTC; CDR3 protein: CAISGTTSGSYNEQFF
J gene: TRBJ2-1; D gene: TRBD2; V gene: TRBV6-5; clone size: -; CDR3 DNA: TGTGCCAGCAGTTACTCAACTAGCGGCAATGAGCAGTTCTTC; CDR3 protein: CASSYSTSGNEQFF
J gene: TRBJ2-7; D gene: -; V gene: TRBV14; clone size: -; CDR3 DNA: TGTGCCAGCAGCCAGAGCCTGGACTATCCCTACGAGCAGTACTTC; CDR3 protein: CASSQSLDYPYEQYF
J gene: TRBJ2-3; D gene: TRBD2; V gene: TRBV27; clone size: -; CDR3 DNA: TGTGCCAGCAGTTTCGCTAGCGGCTACACAGATACGCAGTATTTT; CDR3 protein: CASSFASGYTDTQYF
J gene: TRBJ1-3; D gene: TRBD1; V gene: TRBV15; clone size: -; CDR3 DNA: TGTGCCACCAGCAGTAGGAGGGGGATCACAGGGGCTGGAAACACCATATATTTT; CDR3 protein: CATSSRRGITGAGNTIYF
J gene: TRBJ2-7; D gene: -; V gene: TRBV27; clone size: -; CDR3 DNA: TGTGCCAGCAGTCCGCTAGGGGGGCCCTACGAGCAGTACTTC; CDR3 protein: CASSPLGGPYEQYF
J gene: TRBJ2-7; D gene: -; V gene: TRBV5-1; clone size: -; CDR3 DNA: TGCGCCAGCCGACCGACAGGACTCCCTTCCGAGCAGTACTTC; CDR3 protein: CASRPTGLPSEQYF
J gene: TRBJ2-3; D gene: TRBD2; V gene: TRBV9; clone size: -; CDR3 DNA: TGTGCCAGCAGTCTAGACACGGGAGGGCCCACAGATACGCAGTATTTT; CDR3 protein: CASSLDTGGPTDTQYF
J gene: TRBJ2-7; D gene: TRBD1; V gene: TRBV5-5; clone size: -; CDR3 DNA: TGTGCCAGCAGCTTGGCTTGGACAGGGGTTGGGAACGAGCAGTACTTC; CDR3 protein: CASSLAWTGVGNEQYF
J gene: TRBJ2-1; D gene: TRBD2; V gene: TRBV29-1; clone size: -; CDR3 DNA: TGCAGCGTTGAAGGGACTAGCGGGAGTACGAATGAGCAGTTCTTC; CDR3 protein: CSVEGTSGSTNEQFF
J gene: TRBJ1-1; D gene: -; V gene: TRBV7-9; clone size: -; CDR3 DNA: TGTGCCAGCAGCTTAGGCGTGGCTGAAGCTTTCTTT; CDR3 protein: CASSLGVAEAFF
J gene: TRBJ2-1; D gene: -; V gene: TRBV4-1; clone size: -; CDR3 DNA: TGCGCCAGCAGCCAGGAAGGAGCGGAGCTCGGGAATGAGCAGTTCTTC; CDR3 protein: CASSQEGAELGNEQFF
J gene: TRBJ2-1; D gene: TRBD2; V gene: TRBV13; clone size: -; CDR3 DNA: TGTGCCAGCAGTCGAGCGGGAGGGGAGGAAAATGAGCAGTTCTTC; CDR3 protein: CASSRAGGEENEQFF
J gene: TRBJ2-1; D gene: TRBD2; V gene: TRBV4-1; clone size: -; CDR3 DNA: TGCGCCAGCAGCCAAGTGGCTAGCGGGATGAGTAATGAGCAGTTCTTC; CDR3 protein: CASSQVASGMSNEQFF
J gene: TRBJ1-1; D gene: -; V gene: TRBV7-6; clone size: -; CDR3 DNA: TGTGCCAGCAGCTTAGTTCTGGGGGAGAACACTGAAGCTTTCTTT; CDR3 protein: CASSLVLGENTEAFF
J gene: TRBJ2-1; D gene: -; V gene: TRBV19; clone size: -; CDR3 DNA: TGTGCCAGTAGTATCCCAGCGGCCATCTACAATGAGCAGTTCTTC; CDR3 protein: CASSIPAAIYNEQFF
J gene: TRBJ2-1; D gene: TRBD2; V gene: TRBV5-4; clone size: -; CDR3 DNA: TGTGCCAGCAGCTTGACTAGCGGGGTGGCCTACAATGAGCAGTTCTTC; CDR3 protein: CASSLTSGVAYNEQFF
J gene: TRBJ2-7; D gene: TRBD2; V gene: TRBV10-3; clone size: -; CDR3 DNA: TGTGCCATCCAGACCGGGCTAGCGGGTGGAGAAAGCTCCTACGAGCAGTACTTC; CDR3 protein: CAIQTGLAGGESSYEQYF
J gene: TRBJ1-5; D gene: -; V gene: TRBV19; clone size: -; CDR3 DNA: TGTGCCAGTAGTGAGTACTTAGGGGGGGTACGCAATCAGCCCCAGCATTTT; CDR3 protein: CASSEYLGGVRNQPQHF
J gene: TRBJ1-2; D gene: -; V gene: TRBV11-3; clone size: -; CDR3 DNA: TGTGCCAGCAGCTTGGGAACTCATGGCTACACCTTC; CDR3 protein: CASSLGTHGYTF
J gene: TRBJ2-2; D gene: TRBD2; V gene: TRBV29-1; clone size: -; CDR3 DNA: TGCAGCGTTGAAGATTGGGCTAGCGGGAACACCGGGGAGCTGTTTTTT; CDR3 protein: CSVEDWASGNTGELFF
J gene: TRBJ2-1; D gene: -; V gene: TRBV6-5; clone size: -; CDR3 DNA: TGTGCCAGCAAACACCCTTCGGGAGACGAGCAGTTCTTC; CDR3 protein: CASKHPSGDEQFF
J gene: TRBJ1-2; D gene: TRBD1; V gene: TRBV7-8; clone size: few; CDR3 DNA: TGTGCCAGCAGCTTAGGGGCAGGGGGTAGGCATGGCTACACCTTC; CDR3 protein: CASSLGAGGRHGYTF
J gene: TRBJ1-2; D gene: -; V gene: TRBV2; clone size: -; CDR3 DNA: TGTGCCAGCAGGCCCCTCGGGGGGACCTATGGCTACACCTTC; CDR3 protein: CASRPLGGTYGYTF
J gene: TRBJ1-2; D gene: -; V gene: TRBV14; clone size: -; CDR3 DNA: TGTGCCAGCAGCCAAGAGGGGCTAGGAGGGCAAGATGGCTACACCTTC; CDR3 protein: CASSQEGLGGQDGYTF
J gene: TRBJ2-7; D gene: TRBD2; V gene: TRBV9; clone size: -; CDR3 DNA: TGTGCCAGCAGCGTAGGTCTAGCGGCCTACGAGCAGTACTTC; CDR3 protein: CASSVGLAAYEQYF
J gene: TRBJ2-3; D gene: -; V gene: TRBV4-1; clone size: -; CDR3 DNA: TGCGCCAGCAGCCCCGTCCCGCAGCCCCGACGCACAGATACGCAGTATTTT; CDR3 protein: CASSPVPQPRRTDTQYF